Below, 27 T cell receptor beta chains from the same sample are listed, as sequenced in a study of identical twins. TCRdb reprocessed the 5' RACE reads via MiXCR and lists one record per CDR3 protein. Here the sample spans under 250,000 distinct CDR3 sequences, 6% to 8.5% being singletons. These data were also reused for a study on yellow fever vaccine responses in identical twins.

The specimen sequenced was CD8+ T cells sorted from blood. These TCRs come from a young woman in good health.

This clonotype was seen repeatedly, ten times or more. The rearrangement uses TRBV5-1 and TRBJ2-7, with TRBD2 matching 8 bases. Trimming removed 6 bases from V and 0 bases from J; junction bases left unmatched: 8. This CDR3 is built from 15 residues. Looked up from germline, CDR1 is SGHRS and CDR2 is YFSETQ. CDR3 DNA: TGCGCCAGCAATAGGGGGAGCGGGGGCTCCTACGAGCAGTACTTC. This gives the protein CASNRGSGGSYEQYF.

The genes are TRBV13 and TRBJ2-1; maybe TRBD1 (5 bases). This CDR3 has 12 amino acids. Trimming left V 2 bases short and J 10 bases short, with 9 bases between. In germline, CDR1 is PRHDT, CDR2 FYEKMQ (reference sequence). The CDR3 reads CASSLQGTEQFF. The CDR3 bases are TGTGCCAGCAGCTTACAGGGCACCGAGCAGTTCTTC.

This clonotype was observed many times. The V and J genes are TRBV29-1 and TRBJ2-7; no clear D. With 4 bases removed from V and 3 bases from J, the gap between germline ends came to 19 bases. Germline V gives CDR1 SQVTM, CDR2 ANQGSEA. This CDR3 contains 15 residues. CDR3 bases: TGCAGCGTTGGTGTTAGGGCAGGTACTATCTACGAGCAGTACGTC. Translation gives CSVGVRAGTIYEQYV.

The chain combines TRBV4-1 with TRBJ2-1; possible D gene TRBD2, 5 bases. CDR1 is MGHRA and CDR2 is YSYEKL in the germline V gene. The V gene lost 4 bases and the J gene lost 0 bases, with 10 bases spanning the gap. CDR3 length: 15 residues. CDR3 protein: CASSRAASSYNEQFF. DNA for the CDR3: TGCGCCAGCAGCCGAGCGGCAAGCTCCTACAATGAGCAGTTCTTC.

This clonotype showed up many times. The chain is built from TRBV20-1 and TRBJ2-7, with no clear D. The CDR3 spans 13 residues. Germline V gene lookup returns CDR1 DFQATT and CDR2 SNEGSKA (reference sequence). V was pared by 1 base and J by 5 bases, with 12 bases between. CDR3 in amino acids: CSARANPWDEQYV. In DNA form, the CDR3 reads TGCAGTGCTAGAGCGAACCCCTGGGACGAGCAGTACGTC.

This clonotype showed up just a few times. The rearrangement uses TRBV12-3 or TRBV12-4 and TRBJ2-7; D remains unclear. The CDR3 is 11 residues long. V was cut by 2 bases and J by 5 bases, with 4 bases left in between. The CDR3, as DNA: TGTGCCAGCAGTTTATTAGACGAGCAGTACTTC. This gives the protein CASSLLDEQYF.

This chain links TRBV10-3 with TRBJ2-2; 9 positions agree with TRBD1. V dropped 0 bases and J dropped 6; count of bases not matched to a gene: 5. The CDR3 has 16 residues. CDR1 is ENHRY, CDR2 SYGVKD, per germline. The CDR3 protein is CAISESTQGAAGELFF. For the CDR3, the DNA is TGTGCCATCAGTGAGTCGACACAGGGGGCCGCCGGGGAGCTGTTTTTT.

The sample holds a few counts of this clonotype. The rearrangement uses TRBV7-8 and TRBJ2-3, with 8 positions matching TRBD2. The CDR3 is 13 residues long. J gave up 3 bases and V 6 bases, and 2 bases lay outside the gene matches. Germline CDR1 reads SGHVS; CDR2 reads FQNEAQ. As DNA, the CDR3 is TGTGCCAGCAGAGGACTAGCAACAGATACGCAGTATTTT. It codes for CASRGLATDTQYF.

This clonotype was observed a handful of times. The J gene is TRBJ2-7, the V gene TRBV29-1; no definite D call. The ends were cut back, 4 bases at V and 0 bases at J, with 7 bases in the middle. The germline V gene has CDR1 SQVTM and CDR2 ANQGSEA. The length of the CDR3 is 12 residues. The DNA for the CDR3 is TGCAGCGTTGCCTTGGACTCCTACGAGCAGTACTTC. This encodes CSVALDSYEQYF.

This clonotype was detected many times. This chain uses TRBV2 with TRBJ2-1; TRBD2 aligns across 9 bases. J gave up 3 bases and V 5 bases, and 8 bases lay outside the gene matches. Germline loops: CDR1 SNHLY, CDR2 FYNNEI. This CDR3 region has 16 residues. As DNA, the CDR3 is TGTGCCAGCAGTTCTAGCGGGGAAGCCTTCTACAATGAGCAGTTCTTC. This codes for CASSSSGEAFYNEQFF.

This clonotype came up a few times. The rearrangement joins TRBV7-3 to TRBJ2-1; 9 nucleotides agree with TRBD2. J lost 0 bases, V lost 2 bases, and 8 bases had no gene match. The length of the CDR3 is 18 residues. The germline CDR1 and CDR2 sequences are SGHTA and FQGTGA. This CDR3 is CASSLGRREGPSYNEQFF. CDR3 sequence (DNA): TGTGCCAGCAGCTTAGGTCGGCGGGAGGGCCCCTCCTACAATGAGCAGTTCTTC.

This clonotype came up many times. In nucleotides, the CDR3 is TGTGCCAGCAGGAACGACAGGTCCATATACAATGAGCAGTTCTTC. Protein product: CASRNDRSIYNEQFF. The chain links TRBV4-2 to TRBJ2-1; TRBD1 is a possible D gene (6 bases). The CDR3 is made up of 15 amino acids. Between the trimmed V and J ends, which lost 6 bases and 4 bases, there was a span of 16 bases. Germline CDR1 is LGHNA and CDR2 is YNFKEQ.

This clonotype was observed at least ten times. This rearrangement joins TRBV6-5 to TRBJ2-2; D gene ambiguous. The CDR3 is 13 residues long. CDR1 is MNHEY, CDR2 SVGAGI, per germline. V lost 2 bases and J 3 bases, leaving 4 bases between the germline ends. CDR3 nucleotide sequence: TGTGCCAGCAGTTACGCCGACACCGGGGAGCTGTTTTTT. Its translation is CASSYADTGELFF.

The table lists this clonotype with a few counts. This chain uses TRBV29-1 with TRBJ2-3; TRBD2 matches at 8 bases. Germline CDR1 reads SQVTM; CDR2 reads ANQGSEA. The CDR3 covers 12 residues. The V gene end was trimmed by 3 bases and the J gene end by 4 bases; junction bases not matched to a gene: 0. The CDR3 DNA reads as TGCAGCGTTGACGGGGGGGCAGATACGCAGTATTTT. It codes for CSVDGGADTQYF.

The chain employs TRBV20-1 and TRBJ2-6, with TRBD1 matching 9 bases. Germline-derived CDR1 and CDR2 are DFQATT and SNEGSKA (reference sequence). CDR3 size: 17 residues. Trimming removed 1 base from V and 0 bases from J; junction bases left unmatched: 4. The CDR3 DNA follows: TGCAGTGCTAGAGCGGGGACAGGGAGCTCTGGGGCCAACGTCCTGACTTTC. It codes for CSARAGTGSSGANVLTF.

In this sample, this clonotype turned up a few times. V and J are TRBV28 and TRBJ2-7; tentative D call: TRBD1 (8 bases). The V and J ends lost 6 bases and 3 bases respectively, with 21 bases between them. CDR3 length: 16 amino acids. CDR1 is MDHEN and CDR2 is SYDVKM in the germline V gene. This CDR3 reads CASSSIQGGLLYEQYF. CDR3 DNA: TGTGCCAGCAGCTCAATACAGGGGGGGCTCCTCTACGAGCAGTACTTC.

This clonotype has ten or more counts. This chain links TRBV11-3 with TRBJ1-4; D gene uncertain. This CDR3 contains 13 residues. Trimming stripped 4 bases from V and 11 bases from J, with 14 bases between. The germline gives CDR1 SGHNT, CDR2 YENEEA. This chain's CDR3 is CASSWGTSGKLFF. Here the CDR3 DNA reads TGTGCCAGCAGCTGGGGAACTTCGGGCAAACTGTTTTTT. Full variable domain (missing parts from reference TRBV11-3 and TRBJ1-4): EAGVVQSPRYKIIEKKQPVAFWCNPISGHNTLYWYLQNLGQGPELLIRYENEEAVDDSQLPKDRFSAERLKGVDSTLKIQPAELGDSAVYLCASSWGTSGKLFFGSGTQLSVL.

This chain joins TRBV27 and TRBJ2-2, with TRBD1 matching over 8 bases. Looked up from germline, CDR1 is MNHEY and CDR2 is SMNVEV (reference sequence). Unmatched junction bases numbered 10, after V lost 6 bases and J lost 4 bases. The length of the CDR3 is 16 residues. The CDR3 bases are TGTGCCAGCAGAATCCGGGACAGGTTATCCACCGGGGAGCTGTTTTTT. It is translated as CASRIRDRLSTGELFF.

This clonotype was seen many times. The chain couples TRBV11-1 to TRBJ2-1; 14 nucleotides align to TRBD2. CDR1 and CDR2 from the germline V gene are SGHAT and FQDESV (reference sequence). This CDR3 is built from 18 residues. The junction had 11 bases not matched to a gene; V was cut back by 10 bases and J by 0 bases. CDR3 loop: CANPPGLAGDSSYNEQFF. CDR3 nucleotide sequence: TGTGCCAACCCCCCGGGACTAGCGGGAGATAGCTCCTACAATGAGCAGTTCTTC.

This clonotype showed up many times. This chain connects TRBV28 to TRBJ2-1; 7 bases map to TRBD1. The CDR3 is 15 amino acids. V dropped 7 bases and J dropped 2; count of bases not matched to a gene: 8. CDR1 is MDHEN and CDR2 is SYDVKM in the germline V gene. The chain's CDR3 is CASILRDRPYNEQFF. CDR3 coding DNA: TGTGCCAGCATTCTCCGGGACAGACCCTACAATGAGCAGTTCTTC.

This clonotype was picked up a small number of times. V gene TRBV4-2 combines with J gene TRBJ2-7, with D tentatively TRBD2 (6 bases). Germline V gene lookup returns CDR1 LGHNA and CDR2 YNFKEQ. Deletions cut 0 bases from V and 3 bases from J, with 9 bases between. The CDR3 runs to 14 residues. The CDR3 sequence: CASSQEPGLYEQYF. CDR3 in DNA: TGTGCCAGCAGCCAAGAGCCGGGACTCTACGAGCAGTACTTC.

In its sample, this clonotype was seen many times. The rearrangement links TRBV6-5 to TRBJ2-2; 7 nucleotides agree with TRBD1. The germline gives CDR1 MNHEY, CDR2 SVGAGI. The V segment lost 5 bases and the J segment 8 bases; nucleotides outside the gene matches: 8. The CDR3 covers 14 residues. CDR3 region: CASSHTGVLGELFF. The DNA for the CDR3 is TGTGCCAGCAGTCACACAGGGGTCCTAGGGGAGCTGTTTTTT.

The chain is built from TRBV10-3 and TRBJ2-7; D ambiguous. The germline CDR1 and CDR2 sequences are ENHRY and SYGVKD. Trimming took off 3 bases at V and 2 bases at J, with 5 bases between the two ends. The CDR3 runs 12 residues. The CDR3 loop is CAISDGTYEQYV. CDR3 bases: TGTGCCATCAGTGATGGGACCTACGAGCAGTACGTC.

CDR3 sequence reads: CATSRGVTGTRYEQYF. CDR3 nucleotide sequence: TGTGCCACCAGCAGGGGGGTAACAGGGACCAGATACGAGCAGTACTTC. V gene TRBV15 combines with J gene TRBJ2-7; a possible D gene is TRBD1 (6 bases). Germline V gene sequence: CDR1 LNHNV, CDR2 YYDKDF (reference sequence). V shed 3 bases and J shed 4 bases, with 19 bases lying between them. CDR3 size: 16 residues.

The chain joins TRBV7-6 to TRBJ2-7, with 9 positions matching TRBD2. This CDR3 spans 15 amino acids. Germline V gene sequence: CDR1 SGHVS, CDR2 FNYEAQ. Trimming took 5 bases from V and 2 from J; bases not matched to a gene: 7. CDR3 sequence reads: CASSGGTSPAYEQYV. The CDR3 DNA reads TGTGCCAGCAGCGGAGGGACTAGCCCTGCCTACGAGCAGTACGTC.

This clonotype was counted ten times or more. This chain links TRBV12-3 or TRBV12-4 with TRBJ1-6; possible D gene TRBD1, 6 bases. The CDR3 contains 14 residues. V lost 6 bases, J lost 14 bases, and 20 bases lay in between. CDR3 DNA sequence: TGTGCCAGCAGCCGTGGACAGCGCCCTTGGGCCCTCCACTTT. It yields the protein CASSRGQRPWALHF.

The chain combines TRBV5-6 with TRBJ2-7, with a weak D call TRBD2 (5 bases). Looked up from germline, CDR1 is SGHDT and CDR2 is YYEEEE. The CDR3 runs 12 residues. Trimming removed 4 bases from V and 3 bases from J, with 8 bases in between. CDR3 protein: CASSGRVYEQYF. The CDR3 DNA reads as TGTGCCAGCAGCGGGCGGGTCTACGAGCAGTACTTC. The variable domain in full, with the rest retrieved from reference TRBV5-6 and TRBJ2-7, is DAGVTQSPTHLIKTRGQQVTLRCSPKSGHDTVSWYQQALGQGPQFIFQYYEEEERQRGNFPDRFSGHQFPNYSSELNVNALLLGDSALYLCASSGRVYEQYFGPGTRLTVT.